This T cell receptor (beta chain) comes out of a study of cytomegalovirus exposure and HLA in healthy donors (TCRdb year 2017). At the level of the whole study: According to an earlier analysis of 550 to 750 of the donors, about 170 million T cells yielded 120 million or so unique TCR beta sequences and around 280 Gb of sequence data. An early release covering 550 to 650 HLA-typed donors comprised approximately 300 gigabases of sequencing data and approximately 80 million unique TCR sequences. The genetic ancestry cluster associated with self-reported Caucasian donors included about 81% of the 398 genotyped donors. The study was designed to test whether signatures of past pathogen exposure could be identified by cataloging public T cell receptors. The study used immunosequencing to profile the T cell repertoires of 670 or so subjects and linked those repertoires to cytomegalovirus serostatus. Besides the first cohort of around 700 subjects, a separate validation cohort made up of 120 different subjects was used. To predict cytomegalovirus infection status, the study brought together high-throughput TCR immunosequencing, statistical association of individual TCRs with disease status, and machine learning. A later analysis re-analyzed previously published TCR beta repertoires from about 730 donors and added high-resolution HLA genotyping to study TCR occurrence patterns. The later analysis used no new phenotypic data to find candidate immune exposures, relying instead on TCR beta sequences and their occurrence across donors. In an earlier analysis of 500 to 650 of the donors, high-throughput TCR beta sequencing was used to judge whether each TCR beta V gene segment behaved as functional or pseudogenic. Donor age, sex, ethnicity and CMV serostatus were compiled alongside the repertoire data. A later genetic analysis used genome-wide SNP genotypes for about three fifths of the 666 donors, treating that subset as a discovery cohort. Every repertoire in the discovery cohort had been generated on one and the same sequencing platform. Both class I and class II loci were covered by HLA typing, at four-digit resolution. The number of typed donors differed by locus: about 620-640 for A, B, C, DRB1 and DQB1; 522 for DQA1; around 610 for DPA1; and about 450 for DPB1. Roughly five DR-DQ haplotypes were handled as single units for association and clustering, since linkage in the cohort was strong. Among 300 to 450 genotyped donors of the cohort, an average of approximately 240,000 unique TCR beta nucleotide sequences were sequenced per donor, roughly 20% of them non-productive.

Preparation of the library involved the immunoSEQ multiplex PCR assay. The multiplex PCR relied on a mix of 60 forward primers for TCR Vbeta segments and 13 reverse primers for TCR Jbeta segments. The CDR3 region of rearranged TCR beta genes was amplified from genomic DNA by a multiplex PCR assay. On the Illumina HiSeq System, the amplified TCR beta libraries were sequenced as 87-base-pair reads. On the study's bioinformatics: Across the 500 to 700 repertoires, a later analysis counted tens of millions of unique TCR beta chains, around 11 million of which were shared by at least two donors. A nearest-neighbor algorithm error-corrected the raw reads and collapsed the reads into unique sequences, merging closely related sequences to remove PCR and sequencing errors. Alignment of CDR3 sequences to IMGT reference sequences was used to assign V, D and J gene segments. For a sequence to be retained, a match of at least six nucleotides was required to both a V gene segment and a J gene segment. Rearrangements were classified as productive when the CDR3 lacked stop codons and remained in frame with V and J, and all other rearrangements were classified as non-productive. CDR3 was defined by IMGT convention, running from the second conserved V-encoded cysteine to the conserved J-encoded phenylalanine. In an earlier analysis of 500 to 650 of the donors, sequences lacking an unambiguous match to a single V gene segment were excluded. In an earlier analysis of some 590 of the donors, V segments were called functional above 56.7% productive rearrangements and were called segregating when the between-donor standard deviation exceeded 5%. A statistical classification framework was developed to diagnose cytomegalovirus status using the catalog of TCR beta chain sequences. A later analysis assigned V and J genes by comparing TCR nucleotide sequences with IMGT/GENE-DB human TR gene sequences. In a later analysis, CDR3 sequences and most-parsimonious VDJ recombination scenarios were assigned using the TCRdist pipeline. In a later analysis, each TCR beta chain was defined by its CDR3 amino acid sequence together with its V-gene family, and reads lacking a unique V-gene family were excluded. To address suspected cross-contamination and a sequencing artifact, a later analysis removed 450 to 700 highly shared, low-generation-probability nucleotide sequences. In a later analysis, a clonal expansion index was calculated for each public chain from normalized within-repertoire ranks of inferred template counts. In a later analysis, generation probabilities were computed with a VDJ recombination model fitted to out-of-frame rearrangements, and the resulting probabilities were checked against IGoR. Hypergeometric tests were used in a later analysis to score TCR-TCR, TCR-HLA and TCR-CMV co-occurrence, with a repertoire-size bias correction applied to the TCR pairs. In a later analysis, false discovery rates were estimated by permuting HLA or CMV assignments 20 times. In a later analysis, co-occurring TCRs were grouped using DBSCAN, and TCRdist sequence similarity was added for clustering within HLA-allele-positive subsets. For co-occurrence clustering, repertoires with fewer than 30,000 or more than 120,000 public chains were excluded, along with several repertoires with anomalous nucleotide sharing. In its TCRdb copy, this immuneACCESS table keeps in-frame sequences only and misses some clones. Where compared with another copy, unresolved V genes explain less than half of these, and the others have no known cause. That table gives V, J and clone size, and the DNA gave D and trimming. Here the sample has about 150,000 clones; roughly 80% occur a single time. The ten top clones hold roughly 4% of the sample.

The cohort comprised 550 to 700 healthy bone marrow donors. All cohort members were sampled while nominally healthy, although unrecorded immune exposures were likely present. The donor tested CMV seropositive and was one of the 289 seropositive cohort members. Each donor provided a peripheral blood sample, and peripheral blood mononuclear cells were used for TCR beta sequencing. The Qiagen DNeasy Blood Extraction Kit was used to extract genomic DNA from the blood cell samples. On this clone: No cognate antigen has been identified for it. The input lacks base qualities; no much larger clone sits a single base away.

From the cysteine up to the phenylalanine, the CDR3 has a length of 12 residues. Here the CDR3 DNA is all that survives: 36 bases in frame from base 1. The germline V gene encodes CDR1 SGHVS and CDR2 FNYEAQ. After removal of 2 bases from V and 10 bases from J, the junction retains 3 bases not matched to a gene. General findings and caveats noted by the study authors: Most TCR sequences were seen in very few donors, while some public TCRs were found in many individuals. A later analysis found that TCR association rates varied across HLA loci, with DRB1 alleles showing the most associated TCRs and HLA-C alleles the fewest. In the study, about 150 TCR beta chains were listed as associated with cytomegalovirus. In an earlier analysis of about 600 of the donors, most TCR beta V segments appeared in productive rearrangements about 87% or about 30% of the time, broadly matching IMGT annotations. Because the 87-base-pair reads could not distinguish some IMGT-functional V segments, including TRBV6-2 and TRBV6-3, those segments were excluded. In a later analysis, 16,951 TCR beta sequences were associated with specific HLA alleles at a false discovery rate of 0.05. CMV serostatus was the only immune exposure information available for the cohort. Assigning TCR associations to individual alleles was difficult when HLA alleles, especially DR and DQ, strongly co-occurred. Because HLA typing was missing for some donors at each locus, association tests included only the typed subset. A further reported finding was that TCR beta sequences accurately predicted the HLA-A and HLA-B alleles for most subjects in the first cohort. Because counts were too low, fewer than 20 rarely observed V segments, including chromosome 9 orphons, were excluded from the earlier analysis of under 650 of the donors. It was suggested by the authors that the approach could potentially be generalized to other disease states and immunological phenotypes. In a later analysis, HLA-associated TCR beta chains were found to be more clonally expanded and to have lower generation probabilities than equally common non-associated chains. V-gene and J-gene trimming of TCR beta chains was associated with a missense DCLRE1C variant in a later genetic analysis, and the association was replicated in an independent cohort. Most CMV-associated TCR beta chains appeared to be HLA-restricted in a later analysis, and the HLA associations seemed to be driven largely by CMV exposure. A group of highly shared sequence variants was considered likely to be a technical artifact of the sequencing pipeline. Linkage disequilibrium might explain the correlated functional status among segregating V segments, but an unknown experimental factor could not be excluded. According to a later analysis, parvovirus B19, influenza, CMV and Epstein-Barr virus appeared linked to several top co-occurrence clusters. The cohort was sequenced for TCR beta chains only, and without alpha or paired-chain data the features that could be detected were limited. A few of the identified cytomegalovirus-associated TCR beta chains were confirmed in vitro to be specific for cytomegalovirus antigens. Cytomegalovirus status was reported to be diagnosed by the classifier with high specificity and sensitivity in both the original and validation cohorts. Compared with the 666-donor mean, donors in an Asian-associated ancestry cluster had fewer N-insertions in productive TCRs, according to a later genetic analysis. Roughly uniform sequencing depth across donors was assumed in presence/absence analyses, although this assumption may not hold.

The sample consisted of PBMCs. The rearranged chain carries TRBV7-6 and TRBJ2-3, with 7 bases aligning to TRBD1. The origin of this receptor is a middle-aged woman in good health and CMV-seropositive. The CDR3 in this case is CASSLQQGPQYF. The DNA is TGTGCCAGCAGCTTACAACAGGGGCCGCAGTATTTT.